Listed below are T cell receptor beta chains from one sample, sequenced in a study of T cell responses to AZD1222 COVID-19 vaccine. TCRdb keeps only in-frame clones here, not all; method: immunoSEQ multiplex PCR. This table holds 100,000 or so clones, approximately 81% found once. Sequenced here: peripheral blood, sampled on day 0 of AZD1222 vaccination. The receptors stem from an adult in good health. The CDR3 runs from the conserved cysteine through the conserved F or W. A D gene is named only where the DNA matches it firmly. The size field is filled for only some rows; it gives once, few, many or a size class.

D gene,clone size,J gene,V gene,CDR3 DNA,CDR3 protein
-,-,TRBJ1-1,TRBV4-3,TGCGCCAGCAGCTTCCCGGGAAGGGGCACTGAAGCTTTCTTT,CASSFPGRGTEAFF
-,-,TRBJ2-5,TRBV7-9,TGTGCCAGCAGCTTACAGACCCAGTACTTC,CASSLQTQYF
-,-,TRBJ2-5,TRBV5-1,TGCGCCAGCAGCTTTGACAGCTTCCAAGAGACCCAGTACTTC,CASSFDSFQETQYF
-,-,TRBJ2-7,TRBV7-9,TGTGCCAGCAGCTTAGCCGCCCCCGGCGAGCAGTACTTC,CASSLAAPGEQYF
-,once,TRBJ1-2,TRBV5-8,TGTGCCAGCAGCTTGGTAGCACAGGGAGCAAGTGGCTACACCTTC,CASSLVAQGASGYTF
-,-,TRBJ2-7,TRBV7-8,TGTGCCAGCAGCTTAGGAATCGGGATGGGCGAGCAGTACTTC,CASSLGIGMGEQYF
-,-,TRBJ2-7,TRBV27,TGTGCCAGCAGTTCCCCAGGGGCAACCTCCTACGAGCAGTACTTC,CASSSPGATSYEQYF
-,-,TRBJ2-5,TRBV29-1,TGCAGCGCCAGAAAAGACAGAATCAAGTACTTC,CSARKDRIKYF
TRBD2,-,TRBJ2-7,TRBV28,TGTGCCAGCAGTCACCACGGGGGGGCGGGTCGTCCCGGCGAGCAGTACTTC,CASSHHGGAGRPGEQYF
-,few,TRBJ2-3,TRBV7-9,TGTGCCAGCGTTCCCTCCACAATGTCGGCCACAGATACGCAGTATTTT,CASVPSTMSATDTQYF
-,-,TRBJ2-3,TRBV30,TGTGCCTGGAGTATCGGGGGATCCACAGATACGCAGTATTTT,CAWSIGGSTDTQYF
-,-,TRBJ1-6,TRBV5-4,TGTGCCAGCAGCTTGGACAGCTCCTCCTATAATTCACCCCTCCACTTT,CASSLDSSSYNSPLHF
-,-,TRBJ1-2,TRBV14,TGTGCCAGCAGCCACGGAGGGGCTAACTATGGCTACACCTTC,CASSHGGANYGYTF
TRBD2,-,TRBJ2-5,TRBV5-1,TGCGCCAGCAGCTTGGTCTCTGTCGCTAGCGGGGGGGCTTATCGGGAGACCCAGTACTTC,CASSLVSVASGGAYRETQYF
TRBD1,few,TRBJ1-2,TRBV7-2,TGTGCCAGCAGCCCTTCTCCGGGACAGGGAATCGGGGCTAACTATGGCTACACCTTC,CASSPSPGQGIGANYGYTF
-,-,TRBJ2-1,TRBV28,TGTGCCAGCAGTTTATTGGAGGCAGCTCCGTTCTTC,CASSLLEAAPFF
TRBD1,-,TRBJ1-4,TRBV5-5,TGTGCCAGCAGCTTGGGCAGGACAGGGGAAAGGAGAACTAATGAAAAACTGTTTTTT,CASSLGRTGERRTNEKLFF
TRBD2,-,TRBJ2-1,TRBV28,TGTGCCAGCAGTACGACTAGCGGGAGGGAATTCTACAATGAGCAGTTCTTC,CASSTTSGREFYNEQFF
-,-,TRBJ2-7,TRBV5-1,TGCGCCAGCAGCGATCTCTACGAGCAGTACTTC,CASSDLYEQYF
TRBD1,-,TRBJ1-2,TRBV28,TGTGCCAGTCTTAACAGGGGGGGTGGCTACACCTTC,CASLNRGGGYTF
TRBD1,-,TRBJ1-5,TRBV28,TGTGCCAGCAGCCGGGACAGGGGCCTCGGGGGACAGCCCCAGCATTTT,CASSRDRGLGGQPQHF
-,once,TRBJ1-2,TRBV7-8,TGTGCCAGCAGCTTACCCTCATCGTATGGCTACACCTTC,CASSLPSSYGYTF
TRBD1,-,TRBJ1-3,TRBV27,TGTGCCAGCAGTCAGGACAGGAGCTCTGGAAACACCATATATTTT,CASSQDRSSGNTIYF
TRBD1,-,TRBJ2-7,TRBV11-3,TGTGCCAGCAGCTTAGGATTCGCAGGGGGTTTCTTAAAGCAGTACTTC,CASSLGFAGGFLKQYF
-,-,TRBJ2-4,TRBV29-1,TGCAGCGTTGGGGGCCATGAGGGCAAAAACATTCAGTACTTC,CSVGGHEGKNIQYF
-,once,TRBJ2-1,TRBV4-3,TGCGCCAGCAGCCAAGACCGGGACCAGCCCTACAATGAGCAGTTCTTC,CASSQDRDQPYNEQFF
-,-,TRBJ1-5,TRBV29-1,TGCAGCGTTTCCACGGGCTCGGAGGGCAATCAGCCCCAGCATTTT,CSVSTGSEGNQPQHF
TRBD2,-,TRBJ2-3,TRBV5-1,TGCGCCAGCACGCGGGAGGATGGCACAGATACGCAGTATTTT,CASTREDGTDTQYF
TRBD1,-,TRBJ2-5,TRBV5-1,TGCGCCAGCAGCCCGCAGGGACAGAGGATTCAAGAGACCCAGTACTTC,CASSPQGQRIQETQYF
TRBD2,-,TRBJ2-1,TRBV4-1,TGCGCCAGCAGCCAAGATCCGACCCTAGCGGGATCTTACAATGAGCAGTTCTTC,CASSQDPTLAGSYNEQFF
TRBD1,-,TRBJ1-6,TRBV5-4,TGTGCCAGCAGCTCGCAGGGGGCTAGGTTTGGTAATTCACCCCTCCACTTT,CASSSQGARFGNSPLHF
-,-,TRBJ2-1,TRBV9,TGTGCCAGCAGCGTAGGGACTGTCGCAAATGAGCAGTTCTTC,CASSVGTVANEQFF
-,few,TRBJ2-5,TRBV5-4,TGTGCCAGCAGCTTGGAACAGTTTAAAGAGACCCAGTACTTC,CASSLEQFKETQYF
-,once,TRBJ2-3,TRBV10-3,TGTGCCATCAGTTTGAACGGGGTTAGCACAGATACGCAGTATTTT,CAISLNGVSTDTQYF
-,-,TRBJ1-5,TRBV30,TGTGCCTGGAGTGTGGGCACCAATCAGCCCCAGCATTTT,CAWSVGTNQPQHF
-,-,TRBJ1-1,TRBV5-1,TGCGCCAGCAGCTTGGTTACAGGTCGGGTGAACACTGAAGCTTTCTTT,CASSLVTGRVNTEAFF
-,-,TRBJ1-2,TRBV15,TGTGCCACCAGTCCCCCGGATCTTCCTGGCTACACCTTC,CATSPPDLPGYTF
-,few,TRBJ1-6,TRBV5-1,TGCGCCAGCAGCTTGGACTGGGAGCTTCGATCACCCCTCCACTTT,CASSLDWELRSPLHF
-,-,TRBJ1-1,TRBV28,TGTGCCAGCAGGCCGGGGGTTGGCACTGAAGCTTTCTTT,CASRPGVGTEAFF
TRBD1,-,TRBJ2-1,TRBV3-1/TRBV3-2,TGTGCCAGCAGCTCCGGGACAGGGGATCGGTATGAGCAGTTCTTC,CASSSGTGDRYEQFF
-,-,TRBJ2-1,TRBV4-2,TGTGCCAGCAGCCAAGAGATGCTAGCTGCAGGCAATGAGCAGTTCTTC,CASSQEMLAAGNEQFF
-,-,TRBJ2-1,TRBV9,TGTGCCAGCAGCGTAGTTGGAGCTGAGCAGTTCTTC,CASSVVGAEQFF
TRBD1,-,TRBJ1-1,TRBV19,TGTGCCAGTAGTATACCGGGACAGGGGAACACTGAAGCTTTCTTT,CASSIPGQGNTEAFF
-,few,TRBJ2-2,TRBV9,TGTGCCAGCAGCGTACAAGCGGGCCCGAACACCGGGGAGCTGTTTTTT,CASSVQAGPNTGELFF
-,-,TRBJ1-2,TRBV21-1,TGTGCCAGCAGCAAAAGGCAGAACTATGGCTACACCTTC,CASSKRQNYGYTF
TRBD2,-,TRBJ2-5,TRBV9,TGTGCCAGCAGCGTAGGTGCAGCGGGGGGGCTTGAGACCCAGTACTTC,CASSVGAAGGLETQYF
-,once,TRBJ1-2,TRBV24-1,TGTGCCACCAGTGATTTTAAGTCCGGGAACTATGGCTACACCTTC,CATSDFKSGNYGYTF
TRBD1,few,TRBJ2-2,TRBV15,TGTGCCACCAGCAGAGGGGGACAGGGCTTCACCGGGGAGCTGTTTTTT,CATSRGGQGFTGELFF
-,-,TRBJ1-1,TRBV3-1/TRBV3-2,TGTGCCAGCAGCCCCATCCACAGGAACACTGAAGCTTTCTTT,CASSPIHRNTEAFF
TRBD2,-,TRBJ2-5,TRBV9,TGTGCCAGCAGCGTCAGACTAGCAGAGACCCAGTACTTC,CASSVRLAETQYF
-,once,TRBJ1-6,TRBV12-3/TRBV12-4,TGTGCCAGCAGTTTAGCGCGGGGGACACCCCTCCACTTT,CASSLARGTPLHF